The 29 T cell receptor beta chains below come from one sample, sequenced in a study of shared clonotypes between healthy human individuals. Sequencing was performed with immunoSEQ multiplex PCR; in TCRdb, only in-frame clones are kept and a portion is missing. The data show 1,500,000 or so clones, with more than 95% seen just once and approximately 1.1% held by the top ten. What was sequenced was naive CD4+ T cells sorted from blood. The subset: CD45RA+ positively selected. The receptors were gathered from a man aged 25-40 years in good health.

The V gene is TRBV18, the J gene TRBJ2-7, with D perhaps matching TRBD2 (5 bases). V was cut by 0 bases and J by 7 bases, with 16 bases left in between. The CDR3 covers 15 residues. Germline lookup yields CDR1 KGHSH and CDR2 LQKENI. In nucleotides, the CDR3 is TGTGCCAGCTCACCACCGGGTGTTAGAGGGCATGAGCAGTACTTC. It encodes CASSPPGVRGHEQYF.

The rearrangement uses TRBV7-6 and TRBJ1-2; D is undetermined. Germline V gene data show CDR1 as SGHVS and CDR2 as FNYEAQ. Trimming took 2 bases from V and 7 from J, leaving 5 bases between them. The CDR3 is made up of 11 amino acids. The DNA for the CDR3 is TGTGCCAGCAGCTTAAAAGGTGGCTACACCTTC. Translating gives CASSLKGGYTF.

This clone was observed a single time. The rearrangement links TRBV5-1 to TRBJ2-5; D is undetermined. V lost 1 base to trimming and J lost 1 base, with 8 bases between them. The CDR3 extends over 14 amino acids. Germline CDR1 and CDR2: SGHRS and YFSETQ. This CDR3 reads CASSLSVAQETQYF. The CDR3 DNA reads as TGCGCCAGCAGCTTGAGCGTGGCCCAAGAGACCCAGTACTTC.

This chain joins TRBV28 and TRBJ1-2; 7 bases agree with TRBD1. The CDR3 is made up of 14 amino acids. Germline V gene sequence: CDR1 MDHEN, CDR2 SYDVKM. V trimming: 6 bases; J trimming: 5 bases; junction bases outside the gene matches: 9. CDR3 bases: TGTGCCAGCAGACAGGGGTCCGGGGCTTATGGCTACACCTTC. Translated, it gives CASRQGSGAYGYTF.

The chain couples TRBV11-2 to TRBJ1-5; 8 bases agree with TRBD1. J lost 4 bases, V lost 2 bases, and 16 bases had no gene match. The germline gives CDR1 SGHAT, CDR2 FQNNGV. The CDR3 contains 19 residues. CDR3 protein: CASSLRLGVAGGLNQPQHF. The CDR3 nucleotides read TGTGCCAGCAGCTTAAGGTTAGGTGTGGCAGGGGGCTTGAATCAGCCCCAGCATTTT.

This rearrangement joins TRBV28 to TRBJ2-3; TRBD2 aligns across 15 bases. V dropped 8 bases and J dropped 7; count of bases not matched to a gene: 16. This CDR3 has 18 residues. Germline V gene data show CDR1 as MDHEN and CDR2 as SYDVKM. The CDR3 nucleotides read TGTGCCAGCGAGAGCAACGGACTAGCGGGAGGGCCTCGGTATACGCAGTATTTT. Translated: CASESNGLAGGPRYTQYF.

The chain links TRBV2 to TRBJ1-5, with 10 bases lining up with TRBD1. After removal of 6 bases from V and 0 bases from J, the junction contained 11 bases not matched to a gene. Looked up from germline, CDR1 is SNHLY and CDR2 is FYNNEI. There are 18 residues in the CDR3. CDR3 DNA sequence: TGTGCCAGCAGGGGGGGACAGGGGACATTCTATAGCAATCAGCCCCAGCATTTT. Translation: CASRGGQGTFYSNQPQHF. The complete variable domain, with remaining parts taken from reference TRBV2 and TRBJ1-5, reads EPEVTQTPSHQVTQMGQEVILRCVPISNHLYFYWYRQILGQKVEFLVSFYNNEISEKSEIFDDQFSVERPDGSNFTLKIRSTKLEDSAMYFCASRGGQGTFYSNQPQHFGDGTRLSIL.

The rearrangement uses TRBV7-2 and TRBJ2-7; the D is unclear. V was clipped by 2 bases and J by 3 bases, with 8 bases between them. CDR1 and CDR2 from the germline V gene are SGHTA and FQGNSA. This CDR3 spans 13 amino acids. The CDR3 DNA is TGTGCCAGCAGCTTAAGGGCCAACTACGAGCAGTACTTC. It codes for CASSLRANYEQYF.

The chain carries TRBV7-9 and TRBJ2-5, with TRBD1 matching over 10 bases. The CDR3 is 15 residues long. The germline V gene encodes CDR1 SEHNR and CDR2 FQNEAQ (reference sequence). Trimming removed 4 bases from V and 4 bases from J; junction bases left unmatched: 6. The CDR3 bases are TGTGCCAGCAGCTATGGACAGGGGGATGGAGAGACCCAGTACTTC. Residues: CASSYGQGDGETQYF.

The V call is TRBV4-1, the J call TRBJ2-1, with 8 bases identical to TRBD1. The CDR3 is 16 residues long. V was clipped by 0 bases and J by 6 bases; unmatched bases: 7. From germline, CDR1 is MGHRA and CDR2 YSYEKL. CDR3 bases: TGCGCCAGCAGCCAAGATTTCAGGACAGGGTTCAATGAGCAGTTCTTC. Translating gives CASSQDFRTGFNEQFF.

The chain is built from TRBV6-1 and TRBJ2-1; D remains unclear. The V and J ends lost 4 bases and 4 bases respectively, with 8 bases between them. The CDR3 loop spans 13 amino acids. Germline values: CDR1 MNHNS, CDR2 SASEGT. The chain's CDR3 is CASSGQTYNEQFF. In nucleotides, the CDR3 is TGTGCCAGCAGTGGCCAAACGTACAATGAGCAGTTCTTC.

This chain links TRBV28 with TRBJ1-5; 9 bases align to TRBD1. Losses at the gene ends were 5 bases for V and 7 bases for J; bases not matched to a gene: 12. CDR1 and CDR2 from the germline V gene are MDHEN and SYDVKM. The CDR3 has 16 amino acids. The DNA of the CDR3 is TGTGCCAGCAGTGCCCCGGGACAGGGTCTCGGGCAGCCCCAGCATTTT. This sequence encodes CASSAPGQGLGQPQHF.

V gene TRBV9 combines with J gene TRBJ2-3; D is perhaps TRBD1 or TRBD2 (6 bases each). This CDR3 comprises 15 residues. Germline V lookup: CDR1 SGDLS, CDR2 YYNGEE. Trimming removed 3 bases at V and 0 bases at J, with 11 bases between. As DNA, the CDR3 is TGTGCCAGCAGCGCCGGGGGCGGAAGCACAGATACGCAGTATTTT. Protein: CASSAGGGSTDTQYF.

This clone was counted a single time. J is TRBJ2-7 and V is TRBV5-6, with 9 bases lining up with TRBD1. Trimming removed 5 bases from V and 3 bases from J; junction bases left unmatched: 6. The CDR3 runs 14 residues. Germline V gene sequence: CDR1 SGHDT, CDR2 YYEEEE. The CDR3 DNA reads TGTGCCAGCAGGGGGCGGGGACAGGGCTACGAGCAGTACTTC. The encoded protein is CASRGRGQGYEQYF.

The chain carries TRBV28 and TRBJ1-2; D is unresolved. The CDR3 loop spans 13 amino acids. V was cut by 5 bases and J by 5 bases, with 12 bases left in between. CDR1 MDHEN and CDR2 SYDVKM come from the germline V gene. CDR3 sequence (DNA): TGTGCCAGCAGTGGGAAGGTTGGGTATGGCTACACCTTC. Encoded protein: CASSGKVGYGYTF.

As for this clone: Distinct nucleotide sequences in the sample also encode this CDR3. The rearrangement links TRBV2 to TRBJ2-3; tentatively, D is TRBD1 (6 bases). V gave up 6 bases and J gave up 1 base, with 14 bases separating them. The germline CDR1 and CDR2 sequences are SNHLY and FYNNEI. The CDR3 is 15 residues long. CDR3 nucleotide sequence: TGTGCCAGCAGAATGTCAGGGGTGGGCACAGATACGCAGTATTTT. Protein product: CASRMSGVGTDTQYF.

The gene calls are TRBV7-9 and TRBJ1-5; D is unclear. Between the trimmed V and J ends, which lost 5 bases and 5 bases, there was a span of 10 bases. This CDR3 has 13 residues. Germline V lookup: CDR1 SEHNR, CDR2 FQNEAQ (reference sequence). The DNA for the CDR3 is TGTGCCAGCAGCCCAGACGGATATCAGCCCCAGCATTTT. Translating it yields CASSPDGYQPQHF.

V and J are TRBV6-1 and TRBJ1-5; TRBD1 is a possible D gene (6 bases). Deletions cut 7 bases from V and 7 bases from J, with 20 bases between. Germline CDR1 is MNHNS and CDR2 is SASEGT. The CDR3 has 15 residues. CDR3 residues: CASTRGGARNQPQHF. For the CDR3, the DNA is TGTGCCAGCACCAGAGGGGGGGCGCGTAACCAGCCCCAGCATTTT.

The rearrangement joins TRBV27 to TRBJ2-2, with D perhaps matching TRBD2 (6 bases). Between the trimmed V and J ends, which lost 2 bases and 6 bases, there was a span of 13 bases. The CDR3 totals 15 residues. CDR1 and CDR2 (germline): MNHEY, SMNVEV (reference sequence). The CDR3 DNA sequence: TGTGCCAGCAGTTTAGCCCGGGCGGGGCCCGGGGAGCTGTTTTTT. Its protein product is CASSLARAGPGELFF.

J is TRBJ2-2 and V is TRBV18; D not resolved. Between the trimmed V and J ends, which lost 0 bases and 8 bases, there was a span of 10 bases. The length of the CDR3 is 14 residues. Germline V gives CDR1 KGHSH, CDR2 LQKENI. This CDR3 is CASSPPAVPGELFF. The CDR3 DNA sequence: TGTGCCAGCTCACCACCGGCAGTGCCTGGGGAGCTGTTTTTT.

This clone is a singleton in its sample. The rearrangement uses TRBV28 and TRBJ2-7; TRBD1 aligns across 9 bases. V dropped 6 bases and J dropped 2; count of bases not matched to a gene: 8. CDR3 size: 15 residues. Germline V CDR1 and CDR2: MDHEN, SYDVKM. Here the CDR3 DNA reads TGTGCCAGCAGAAATCGACAGGGGGGGACCTACGAGCAGTACTTC. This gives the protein CASRNRQGGTYEQYF.

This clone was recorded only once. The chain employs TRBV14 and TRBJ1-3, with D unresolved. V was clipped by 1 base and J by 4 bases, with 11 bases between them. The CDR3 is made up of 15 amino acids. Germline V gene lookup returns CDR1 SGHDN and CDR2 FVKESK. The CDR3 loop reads CASSQGFPRGNTIYF. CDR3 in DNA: TGTGCCAGCAGCCAAGGGTTCCCAAGAGGAAACACCATATATTTT.

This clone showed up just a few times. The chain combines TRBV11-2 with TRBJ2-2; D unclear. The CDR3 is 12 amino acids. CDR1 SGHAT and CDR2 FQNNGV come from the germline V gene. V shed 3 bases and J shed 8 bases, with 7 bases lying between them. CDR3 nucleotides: TGTGCCAGCAGCTTGCTGGCAGGGGAGCTGTTTTTT. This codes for CASSLLAGELFF.

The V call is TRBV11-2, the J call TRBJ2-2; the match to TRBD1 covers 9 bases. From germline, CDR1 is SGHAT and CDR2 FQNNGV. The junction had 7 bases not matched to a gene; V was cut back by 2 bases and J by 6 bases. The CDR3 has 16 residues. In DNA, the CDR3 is TGTGCCAGCAGCTTACCGGGACAGGGTTTGTCCGGGGAGCTGTTTTTT. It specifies CASSLPGQGLSGELFF.

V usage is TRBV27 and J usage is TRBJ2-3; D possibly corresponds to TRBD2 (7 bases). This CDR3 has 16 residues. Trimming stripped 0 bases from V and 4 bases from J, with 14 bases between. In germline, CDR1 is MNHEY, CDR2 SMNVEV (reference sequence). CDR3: CASSLSRGRRPDTQYF. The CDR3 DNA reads TGTGCCAGCAGTTTATCGCGGGGGCGCCGTCCAGATACGCAGTATTTT.

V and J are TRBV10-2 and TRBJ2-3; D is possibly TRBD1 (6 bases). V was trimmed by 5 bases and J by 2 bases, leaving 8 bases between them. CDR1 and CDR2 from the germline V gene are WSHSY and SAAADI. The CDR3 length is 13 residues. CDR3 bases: TGCGCCAGCAGTCAGGGGACCACAGATACGCAGTATTTT. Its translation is CASSQGTTDTQYF.

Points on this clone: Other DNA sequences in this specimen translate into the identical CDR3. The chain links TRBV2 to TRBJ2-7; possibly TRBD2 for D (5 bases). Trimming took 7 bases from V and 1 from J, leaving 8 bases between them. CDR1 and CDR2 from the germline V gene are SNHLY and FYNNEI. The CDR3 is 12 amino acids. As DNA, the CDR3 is TGTGCCAGCACCCGAGGGTCCTACGAGCAGTACTTC. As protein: CASTRGSYEQYF.

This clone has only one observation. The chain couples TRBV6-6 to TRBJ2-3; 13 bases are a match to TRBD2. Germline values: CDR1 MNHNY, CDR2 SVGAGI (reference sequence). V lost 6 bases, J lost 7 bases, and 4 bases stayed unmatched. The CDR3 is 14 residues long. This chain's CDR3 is CASSGTSGTYTQYF. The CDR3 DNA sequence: TGTGCCAGCAGCGGGACTAGCGGGACGTATACGCAGTATTTT.

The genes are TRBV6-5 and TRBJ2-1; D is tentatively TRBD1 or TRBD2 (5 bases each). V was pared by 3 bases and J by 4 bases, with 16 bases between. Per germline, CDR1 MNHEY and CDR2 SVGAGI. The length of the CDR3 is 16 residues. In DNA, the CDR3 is TGTGCCAGCAGTTATCCGGCAGGGACGGGTTACAATGAGCAGTTCTTC. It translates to CASSYPAGTGYNEQFF.